These 10 T cell receptor beta chains were all obtained from the same sample, sequenced in a study of cytomegalovirus exposure and HLA in healthy donors. This table comes from immunoSEQ multiplex PCR, and its TCRdb copy is limited to in-frame clones, with some not included. Found here are about 160,000 clones, roughly nine tenths of them singletons; the top ten hold 10%. Sequencing was done on a sample of PBMCs. These receptors were taken from a woman in her late teens or twenties in good health and CMV-seropositive.

J is TRBJ1-2 and V is TRBV30, with 8 positions matching TRBD1. Germline V CDR1 and CDR2: GTSNPN, SVGIG (reference sequence). The CDR3 totals 17 residues. V lost 0 bases and J lost 4; bases outside the gene matches: 13. This chain's CDR3 is CAWSVARQGRVVYGYTF. CDR3 DNA: TGTGCCTGGAGTGTAGCGCGACAGGGGAGGGTAGTCTATGGCTACACCTTC.

The rearrangement joins TRBV11-3 to TRBJ1-2; D is unresolved. Germline CDR1 SGHNT, CDR2 YENEEA. The CDR3 consists of 13 residues. V gave up 2 bases and J gave up 0 bases, with 4 bases separating them. The CDR3 spells CASSLNTNYGYTF. CDR3 nucleotide sequence: TGTGCCAGCAGCTTAAACACTAACTATGGCTACACCTTC.

The chain couples TRBV6-1 to TRBJ1-2; 9 bases are shared with TRBD1. Germline lookup yields CDR1 MNHNS and CDR2 SASEGT. V was clipped by 8 bases and J by 0 bases; unmatched bases: 4. CDR3 length equals 14 residues. The CDR3 DNA is TGTGCCAGCCACAGGGGGCTGGCTAACTATGGCTACACCTTC. Translation: CASHRGLANYGYTF.

V gene TRBV30 combines with J gene TRBJ2-3; the match to TRBD2 covers 8 bases. This CDR3 spans 13 amino acids. Germline V CDR1 and CDR2: GTSNPN, SVGIG (reference sequence). V lost 2 bases and J lost 6; bases outside the gene matches: 4. The CDR3 sequence is CAWSSAGADTQYF. The CDR3 DNA reads TGTGCCTGGAGTTCAGCGGGAGCCGATACGCAGTATTTT.

The chain combines TRBV6-4 with TRBJ2-1; 11 bases align to TRBD2. Trimming cost V 3 bases and J 7 bases; bases outside gene matches: 5. This CDR3 is 15 amino acids long. CDR1 MRHNA and CDR2 SNTAGT come from the germline V gene. The CDR3 nucleotides are TGTGCCAGCAGTGAAGTAGCGGGAGGGAGGAATGAGCAGTTCTTC. It specifies CASSEVAGGRNEQFF.

Ten or more counts support this clone. The chain joins TRBV6-1 to TRBJ2-7, with TRBD1 as a possible D gene (5 bases). Germline V gene lookup returns CDR1 MNHNS and CDR2 SASEGT. The V end lost 11 bases, the J end lost 0 bases, and 8 bases lay between the germline ends. This CDR3 is 11 amino acids long. CDR3 residues: CASDNSYEQYF. The CDR3 DNA sequence: TGTGCCTCGGACAACTCCTACGAGCAGTACTTC.

The V gene is TRBV2, the J gene TRBJ1-5; 10 nucleotides line up with TRBD1. The CDR3 has 17 residues. From germline, CDR1 is SNHLY and CDR2 FYNNEI. Unmatched junction bases numbered 8, after V lost 4 bases and J lost 2 bases. The CDR3 protein is CASSAGTGEYGNQPQHF. The CDR3 DNA is TGTGCCAGCAGTGCCGGGACAGGGGAGTATGGCAATCAGCCCCAGCATTTT.

CDR3 residues: CAYLKRESLRSTDTQYF. In DNA, the CDR3 is TGTGCCTATCTCAAGAGGGAGAGCCTCCGAAGCACAGATACGCAGTATTTT. This chain connects TRBV30 to TRBJ2-3, with D maybe TRBD2 (5 bases). Germline lookup yields CDR1 GTSNPN and CDR2 SVGIG (reference sequence). Trimming pared 7 bases from V and 0 bases from J, leaving 23 bases between. CDR3 size: 17 residues. The complete variable domain, with remaining parts taken from reference TRBV30 and TRBJ2-3, reads SQTIHQWPATLVQPVGSPLSLECTVEGTSNPNLYWYRQAAGRGLQLLFYSVGIGQISSEVPQNLSASRPQDRQFILSSKKLLLSDSGFYLCAYLKRESLRSTDTQYFGPGTRLTVL.

V and J are TRBV18 and TRBJ2-3, with 9 bases aligning to TRBD1. Germline lookup yields CDR1 KGHSH and CDR2 LQKENI. This CDR3 spans 15 amino acids. Trimming cost V 3 bases and J 0 bases; bases outside gene matches: 1. The CDR3 DNA reads TGTGCCAGCTCACCGACAGGGGGAAGCACAGATACGCAGTATTTT. Its translation: CASSPTGGSTDTQYF.

This chain connects TRBV15 to TRBJ1-1; 7 bases are shared with TRBD1. V dropped 3 bases and J dropped 10; count of bases not matched to a gene: 11. The germline V gene has CDR1 LNHNV and CDR2 YYDKDF (reference sequence). The CDR3 totals 14 residues. In DNA form, the CDR3 reads TGTGCCACCAGCAGGGCGACAGGGAAAGTAGGAGCTTTCTTT. The encoded protein is CATSRATGKVGAFF.